What follows is one TCR beta chain and its context. V lost 7 bases and J lost 1, with 16 bases in between. Germline CDR1 is SGHVS and CDR2 is FQNEAQ. The CDR3 spans 15 residues. PCR involved 60 Vbeta and 13 Jbeta primers. Assay: immunoSEQ multiplex PCR; the TCRdb copy retains only in-frame clones and omits some. This table has some 120,000 clones, around 74% appearing once. This sample was taken from a study of cytomegalovirus exposure and HLA in healthy donors. The sample was PBMCs. This sequence was found in a woman under 30 in good health and CMV-seronegative. The V and J genes are TRBV7-8 and TRBJ1-1; D ambiguous. CDR3 nucleotides: TGTGCCAGCAACGACCCCGGTGGGCGGAACACTGAAGCTTTCTTT. It codes for CASNDPGGRNTEAFF.